This is a list of T cell receptor beta chains from one sample in a study of prognosis after radiotherapy for stage I lung cancer. TCRdb fed the multiplex PCR reads into MiXCR, producing one record per CDR3 protein. The sample has nearly 25,000 distinct CDR3 sequences, roughly 34% seen once; the top ten hold 62%. Sequencing was performed on PBMCs, taken before or after stereotactic body radiation therapy (not recorded which). The receptors come from a donor of 50 years or more with non-small cell lung cancer. Both conserved end residues are part of each CDR3.

V gene	J gene	CDR3 protein
TRBV6-2/TRBV6-3	TRBJ2-7	CASIESGSKEQYF
TRBV20-1	TRBJ2-5	CSARRDSEGETQYF
TRBV6-4	TRBJ2-3	CVPSWIAGGGGTDTQYF
TRBV6-1	TRBJ2-7	CPSSEALVSSYEQYF
TRBV12-3/TRBV12-4	TRBJ1-4	CASSLREEKLFF
TRBV7-2	TRBJ2-2	CASRPGSGTGELFF
TRBV30	TRBJ2-7	CAWSVRRQAGRFGQYF
TRBV28	TRBJ1-2	CASSFPYLSHLNGYTF
TRBV9	TRBJ1-3	CASSSQDVSSGNTIYF
TRBV12-3/TRBV12-4	TRBJ1-3	CASSRPVSGNTIYF
TRBV3-1	TRBJ1-2	CASSPRDRGAGGYTF
TRBV5-4	TRBJ2-5	CASSPGGRETQYF
TRBV11-2	TRBJ1-6	CATTRTGTVNSPLHF
TRBV2	TRBJ1-1	CASDGTVNTEAFF
TRBV9	TRBJ2-3	CASSARVTDTQYF
TRBV27	TRBJ1-6	CASGRGNSPLHF
TRBV27	TRBJ1-2	CASYGQGAANYGYTF
TRBV7-2	TRBJ2-7	CASSLMAAVAYEQYF
TRBV7-3	TRBJ2-3	CASSLTTSGAGAQYF
TRBV20-1	TRBJ1-1	CSARPPDRGLWNTEAFF
TRBV6-5	TRBJ1-3	CASSLRQEDTIYF
TRBV28	TRBJ1-2	CASSYRARGIGYTF
TRBV28	TRBJ1-2	CASSSGNYGYTF
TRBV9	TRBJ2-6	CASSVEGSGANVLTF